The 15 T cell receptor beta chains reported below all come from one sample, sequenced in a study of T cell responses to AZD1222 COVID-19 vaccine (dated by TCRdb to the early 2020s). Reading the label with the study, this specimen's time point is: baseline before first vaccination. Libraries were built with the immunoSEQ multiplex PCR assay. TCRdb carries this immuneACCESS record with in-frame sequences only. Its versions omit some clonotypes, under half of them owing to an unresolved V gene in the studies checked, with the rest unexplained. Recorded for this sample are 90,000 to 120,000 clones; around 90% of them occurred a single time. The ten largest clones add up to 6.5% to 8% of the sample. The specimen comprised peripheral blood, sampled on day 0 of AZD1222 vaccination. These receptors were collected from an adult in good health.

J is TRBJ2-7 and V is TRBV5-1, with D perhaps TRBD1 or TRBD2 (5 bases each). Germline CDR1 and CDR2: SGHRS and YFSETQ. Trimming pared 3 bases from V and 1 base from J, leaving 17 bases between. The CDR3 is 16 amino acids. The CDR3 reads CASSWGSGAKSYEQYF. In nucleotides, the CDR3 is TGCGCCAGCAGCTGGGGGTCCGGGGCCAAATCCTACGAGCAGTACTTC.

This chain connects TRBV12-3 or TRBV12-4 to TRBJ2-1; D is undetermined. Trimming took 4 bases from V and 10 from J, leaving 11 bases between them. The CDR3 has 12 amino acids. The CDR3 DNA reads as TGTGCCAGCAGTTCCTCGGTAGGGGAGCAGTTCTTC. This sequence encodes CASSSSVGEQFF.

V gene TRBV19 combines with J gene TRBJ2-7; TRBD1 aligns across 9 bases. V was clipped by 3 bases and J by 0 bases; unmatched bases: 6. The V gene's germline CDR1 is LNHDA and CDR2 SQIVND (reference sequence). The CDR3 covers 16 residues. The CDR3 DNA reads TGTGCCAGTAGTATTTATGGGACAGGGAGCTCCTACGAGCAGTACTTC. Encoded protein: CASSIYGTGSSYEQYF.

This clone was counted a single time. This chain joins TRBV3-1 (or the pseudogene TRBV3-2) and TRBJ2-3, with 7 bases lining up with TRBD2. The CDR3 totals 16 residues. Germline V gives CDR1 LGHDT, CDR2 YNNKEL (reference sequence). J gave up 6 bases and V 5 bases, and 14 bases lay outside the gene matches. This chain's CDR3 is CASSKRWASGGDTQYF. For the CDR3, the DNA is TGTGCCAGCAGCAAACGGTGGGCTAGCGGTGGGGATACGCAGTATTTT.

The CDR3 region is CASGVSGAGSTDTQYF. CDR3 in DNA: TGTGCCAGCGGAGTAAGTGGGGCGGGGTCCACAGATACGCAGTATTTT. This rearrangement joins TRBV3-1 (or the pseudogene TRBV3-2) to TRBJ2-3; maybe TRBD2 (6 bases). The CDR3 is 16 residues long. Germline-derived CDR1 and CDR2 are LGHDT and YNNKEL (reference sequence). V was pared by 8 bases and J by 2 bases, with 20 bases between.

The chain links TRBV18 to TRBJ1-3; 7 bases match TRBD1. Germline V gives CDR1 KGHSH, CDR2 LQKENI. The junction had 8 bases not matched to a gene; V was cut back by 4 bases and J by 5 bases. This CDR3 region has 15 residues. The CDR3 loop reads CASSQDRSFRNTIYF. As DNA, the CDR3 is TGTGCCAGCTCACAGGACAGGTCTTTCAGAAACACCATATATTTT.

This clone is a singleton in its sample. The chain is built from TRBV20-1 and TRBJ1-5; no clear D gene. V was pared by 3 bases and J by 3 bases, with 9 bases between. The CDR3 spans 13 residues. Germline V gene lookup returns CDR1 DFQATT and CDR2 SNEGSKA (reference sequence). CDR3 bases: TGCAGTGCTAGTTCTGTGGACAATCAGCCCCAGCATTTT. Residues: CSASSVDNQPQHF.

This chain joins TRBV14 and TRBJ2-7; D perhaps matches TRBD1 (5 bases). In germline, CDR1 is SGHDN, CDR2 FVKESK. The CDR3 consists of 13 residues. Trimming took off 5 bases at V and 7 bases at J, with 15 bases between the two ends. Here the CDR3 DNA reads TGTGCCAGCAGCTCTGGACACTCACGGGAGCAGTACTTC. Amino acids: CASSSGHSREQYF.

The chain uses TRBV7-2 and TRBJ1-1, with 7 bases fitting TRBD1. CDR1 and CDR2 from the germline V gene are SGHTA and FQGNSA. The junction had 9 bases not matched to a gene; V was cut back by 7 bases and J by 4 bases. This CDR3 is built from 14 residues. CDR3 residues: CASTRDRRGTEAFF. CDR3 coding DNA: TGTGCCAGCACCAGGGACAGAAGGGGCACTGAAGCTTTCTTT.

The chain couples TRBV9 to TRBJ2-4, with D possibly matching TRBD2 (5 bases). V was clipped by 4 bases and J by 2 bases, with 7 bases between them. Germline V gene data show CDR1 as SGDLS and CDR2 as YYNGEE. This CDR3 is 13 amino acids long. The CDR3 loop is CASSPGTKNIQYF. CDR3 nucleotides: TGTGCCAGCAGCCCCGGGACCAAAAACATTCAGTACTTC.

V and J are TRBV24-1 and TRBJ2-7; TRBD1 might be the D (7 bases). Germline V gene sequence: CDR1 KGHDR, CDR2 SFDVKD. V was trimmed by 2 bases and J by 3 bases, leaving 16 bases between them. The length of the CDR3 is 16 residues. The CDR3, as DNA: TGTGCCACCAGTGATTCAGGGGGGAAGTACGGCTACGAGCAGTACTTC. Translation: CATSDSGGKYGYEQYF.

The chain combines TRBV5-1 with TRBJ2-3, with D maybe TRBD1 (6 bases). The CDR3 covers 13 residues. From germline, CDR1 is SGHRS and CDR2 YFSETQ. Trimming removed 3 bases from V and 3 bases from J, with 8 bases in between. CDR3 coding DNA: TGCGCCAGCAGCTACGGACAGACAGATACGCAGTATTTT. The encoded protein is CASSYGQTDTQYF.

The chain carries TRBV11-3 and TRBJ2-6; D is possibly TRBD1 (6 bases). The length of the CDR3 is 19 residues. V was shortened by 0 bases and J by 0 bases, with 15 bases between the two germline ends. The germline V gene encodes CDR1 SGHNT and CDR2 YENEEA. Here the CDR3 DNA reads TGTGCCAGCAGCTTAGATCAGGGGTCTCCCTACTCTGGGGCCAACGTCCTGACTTTC. Translated, it gives CASSLDQGSPYSGANVLTF.

J is TRBJ1-2 and V is TRBV7-6; D is possibly TRBD1 (5 bases). The V end was cut by 3 bases, the J end by 3 bases, with 14 bases between. Germline CDR1 reads SGHVS; CDR2 reads FNYEAQ. The CDR3 consists of 15 residues. CDR3 DNA sequence: TGTGCCAGCAGCTTGGGGATCGGAGGGGACTATGGCTACACCTTC. Its protein is CASSLGIGGDYGYTF.

The chain carries TRBV30 and TRBJ2-7; D ambiguous. The CDR3 contains 13 residues. CDR1 is GTSNPN, CDR2 SVGIG, per germline (reference sequence). Trimming took 3 bases from V and 12 from J, leaving 21 bases between them. For the CDR3, the DNA is TGTGCCTGGAGCCCCTTGAGGACCTCCCGACGGTACTTC. Its translation is CAWSPLRTSRRYF.